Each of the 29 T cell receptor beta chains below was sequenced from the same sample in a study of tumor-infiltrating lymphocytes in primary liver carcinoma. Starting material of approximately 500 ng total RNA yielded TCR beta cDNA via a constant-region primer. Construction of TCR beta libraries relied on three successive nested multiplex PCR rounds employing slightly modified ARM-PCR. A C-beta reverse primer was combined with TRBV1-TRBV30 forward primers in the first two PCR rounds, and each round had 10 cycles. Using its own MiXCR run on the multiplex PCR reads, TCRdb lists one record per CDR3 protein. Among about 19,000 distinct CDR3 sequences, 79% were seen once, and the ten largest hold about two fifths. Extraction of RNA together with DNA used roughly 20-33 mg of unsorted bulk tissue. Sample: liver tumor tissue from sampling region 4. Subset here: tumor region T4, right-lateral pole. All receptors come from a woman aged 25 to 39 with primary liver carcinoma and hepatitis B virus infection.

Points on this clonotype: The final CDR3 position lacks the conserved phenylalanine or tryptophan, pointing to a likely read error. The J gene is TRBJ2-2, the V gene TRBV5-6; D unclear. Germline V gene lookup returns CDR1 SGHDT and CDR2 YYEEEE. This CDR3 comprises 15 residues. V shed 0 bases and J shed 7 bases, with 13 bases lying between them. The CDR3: CASSLVPGVIGELFY. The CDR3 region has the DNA TGTGCCAGCAGCTTGGTACCCGGAGTCATCGGGGAGCTGTTTTAT.

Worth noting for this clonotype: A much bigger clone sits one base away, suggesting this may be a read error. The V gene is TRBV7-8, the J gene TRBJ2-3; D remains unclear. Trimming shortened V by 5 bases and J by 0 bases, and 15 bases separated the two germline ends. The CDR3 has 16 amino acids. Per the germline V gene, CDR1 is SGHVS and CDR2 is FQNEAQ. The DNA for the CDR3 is TGTGCCAGCAGCCGTCGACGGGCCTCTAGCACAGATACGCAGTATTTT. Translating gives CASSRRRASSTDTQYF.

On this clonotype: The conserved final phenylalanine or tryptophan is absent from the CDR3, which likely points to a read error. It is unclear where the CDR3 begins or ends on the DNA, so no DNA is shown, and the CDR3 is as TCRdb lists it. CDR3: CASSTDRGLTQHL. V usage is TRBV6-5 and J usage is TRBJ2-5; the table assigns TRBD1, which was not confirmed against the DNA. CDR1 MNHEY and CDR2 SVGAGI come from the germline V gene. The CDR3 spans 13 residues, counting both ends.

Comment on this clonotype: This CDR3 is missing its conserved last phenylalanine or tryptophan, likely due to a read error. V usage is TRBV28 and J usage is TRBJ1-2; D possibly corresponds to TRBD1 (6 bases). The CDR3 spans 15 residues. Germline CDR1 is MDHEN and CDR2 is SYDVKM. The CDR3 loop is CVSIRGQWANYGYTI. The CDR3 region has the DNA TGTGTCAGCATCCGAGGACAGTGGGCTAACTATGGCTACACCATC.

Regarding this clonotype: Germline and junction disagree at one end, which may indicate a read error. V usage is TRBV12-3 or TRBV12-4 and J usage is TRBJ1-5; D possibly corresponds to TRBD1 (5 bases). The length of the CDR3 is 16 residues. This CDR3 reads CASSSLDTGTDQSQHF. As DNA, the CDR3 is TGTGCCAGCAGCAGTTTAGATACGGGGACCGATCAGTCCCAGCATTTT.

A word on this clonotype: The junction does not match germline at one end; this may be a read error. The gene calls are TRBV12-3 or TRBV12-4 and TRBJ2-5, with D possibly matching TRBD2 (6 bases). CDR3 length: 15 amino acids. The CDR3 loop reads CAISTYPGSEETHYF. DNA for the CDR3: TGTGCCATCAGCACTTACCCCGGGAGCGAAGAGACCCATTACTTC.

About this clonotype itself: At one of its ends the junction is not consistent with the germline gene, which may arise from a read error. The CDR3 region is CASGTRDRGRKRWSNTETFF. CDR3 sequence (DNA): TGTGCCAGCGGCACTCGGGACAGAGGGCGCAAGAGGTGGAGTAACACTGAAACTTTCTTT. The chain carries TRBV11-2 and TRBJ1-1, with TRBD1 identical over 7 bases. The CDR3 consists of 20 residues. CDR1 is SGHAT, CDR2 FQNNGV, per germline.

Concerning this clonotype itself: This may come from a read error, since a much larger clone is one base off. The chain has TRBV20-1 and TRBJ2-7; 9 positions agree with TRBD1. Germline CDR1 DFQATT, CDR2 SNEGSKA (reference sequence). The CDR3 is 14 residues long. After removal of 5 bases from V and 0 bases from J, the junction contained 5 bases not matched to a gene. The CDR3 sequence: CSADRDRVSYEQYF. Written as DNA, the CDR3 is TGCAGTGCTGACCGGGACAGGGTCTCCTACGAGCAGTACTTC.

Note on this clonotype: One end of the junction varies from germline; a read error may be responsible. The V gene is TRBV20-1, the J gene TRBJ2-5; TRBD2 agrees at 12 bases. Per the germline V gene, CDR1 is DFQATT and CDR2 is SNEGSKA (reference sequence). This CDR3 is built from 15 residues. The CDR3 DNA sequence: TGCAGTGCTAGACTAGCGGGAGGGCTTTGGGAGACCCGGTACTTC. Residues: CSARLAGGLWETRYF.

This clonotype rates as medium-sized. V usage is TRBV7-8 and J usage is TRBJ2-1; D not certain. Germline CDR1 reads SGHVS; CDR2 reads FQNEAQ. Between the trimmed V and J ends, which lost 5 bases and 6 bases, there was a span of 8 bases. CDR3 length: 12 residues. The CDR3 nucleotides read TGTGCCAGCAGCCGCACTCTCAATGAGCAGTTCTTC. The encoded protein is CASSRTLNEQFF. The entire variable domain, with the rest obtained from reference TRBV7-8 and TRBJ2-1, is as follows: GAGVSQSPRYKVAKRGQDVALRCDPISGHVSLFWYQQALGQGPEFLTYFQNEAQLDKSGLPSDRFFAERPEGSVSTLKIQRTQQEDSAVYLCASSRTLNEQFFGPGTRLTVL.

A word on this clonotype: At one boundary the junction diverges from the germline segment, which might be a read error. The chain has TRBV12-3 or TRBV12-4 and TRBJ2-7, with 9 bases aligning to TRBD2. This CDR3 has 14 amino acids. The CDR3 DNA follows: TGTGTCAGCAGTTTATCGCGGGAGGGCGTGAAGCAGTACTTC. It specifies CVSSLSREGVKQYF.

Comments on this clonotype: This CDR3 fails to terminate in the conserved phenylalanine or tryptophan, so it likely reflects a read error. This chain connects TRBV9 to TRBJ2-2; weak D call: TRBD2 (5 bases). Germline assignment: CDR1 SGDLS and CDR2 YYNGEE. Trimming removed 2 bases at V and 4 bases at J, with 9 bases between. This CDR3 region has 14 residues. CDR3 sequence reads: CASSVERGTGELFL. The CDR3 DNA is TGTGCCAGCAGCGTCGAACGGGGCACCGGGGAGCTGTTTCTT.

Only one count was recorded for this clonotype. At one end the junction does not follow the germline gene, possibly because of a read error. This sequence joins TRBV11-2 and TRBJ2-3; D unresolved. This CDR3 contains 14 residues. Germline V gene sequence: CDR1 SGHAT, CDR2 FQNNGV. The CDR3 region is CASSTQIHTDMQYF. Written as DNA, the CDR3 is TGTGCCAGCAGCACACAAATTCACACAGATATGCAGTATTTT.

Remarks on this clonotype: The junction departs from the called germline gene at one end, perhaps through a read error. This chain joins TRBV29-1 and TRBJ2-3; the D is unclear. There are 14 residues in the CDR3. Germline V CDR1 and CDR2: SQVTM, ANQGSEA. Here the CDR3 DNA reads TGTAGCCTCCGCTCAGAGAGCGTTGCAGATACGCAGTATTTT. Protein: CSLRSESVADTQYF.

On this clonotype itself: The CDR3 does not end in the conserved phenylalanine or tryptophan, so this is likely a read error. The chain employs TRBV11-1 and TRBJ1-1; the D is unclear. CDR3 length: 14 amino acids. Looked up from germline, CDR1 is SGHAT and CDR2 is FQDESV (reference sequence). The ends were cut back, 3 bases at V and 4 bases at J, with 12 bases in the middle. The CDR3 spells CASSFGQSCTEAFS. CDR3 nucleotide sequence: TGTGCCAGCAGCTTCGGGCAGAGCTGCACTGAAGCTTTCTCT.

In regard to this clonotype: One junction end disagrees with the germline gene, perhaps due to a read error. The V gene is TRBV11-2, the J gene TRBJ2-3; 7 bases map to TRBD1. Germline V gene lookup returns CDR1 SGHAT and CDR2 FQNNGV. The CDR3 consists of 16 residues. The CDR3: CACSRTRQGREGTQYF. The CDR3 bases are TGTGCCTGCAGCCGGACGCGACAGGGAAGGGAAGGTACGCAGTATTTT.

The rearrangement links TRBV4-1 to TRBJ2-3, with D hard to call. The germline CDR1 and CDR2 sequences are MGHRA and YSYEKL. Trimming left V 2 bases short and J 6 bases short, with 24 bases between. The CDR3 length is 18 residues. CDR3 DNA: TGCGCCAGCAGCCAACTAGGCATGGTAGTTGAAGACCTGGATACGCAGTATTTT. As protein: CASSQLGMVVEDLDTQYF.

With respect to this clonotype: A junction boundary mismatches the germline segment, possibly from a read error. The CDR3, as DNA: TGTTTCAGCAGCTTATACAGGGAGACTGGAAACACCACATATTTT. This translates into CFSSLYRETGNTTYF. V is TRBV11-2 and J is TRBJ1-3; a possible D gene is TRBD1 (6 bases). CDR3 length: 15 amino acids. Germline V gene data show CDR1 as SGHAT and CDR2 as FQNNGV.

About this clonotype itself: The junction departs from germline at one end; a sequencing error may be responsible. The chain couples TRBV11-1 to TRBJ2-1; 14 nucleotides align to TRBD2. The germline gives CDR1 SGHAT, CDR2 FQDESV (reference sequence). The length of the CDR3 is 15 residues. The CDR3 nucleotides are TGTGCCAGCAGCCGACTAGCGGGGGGGGGGTACGAGGAGTTGTTC. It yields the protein CASSRLAGGGYEELF.

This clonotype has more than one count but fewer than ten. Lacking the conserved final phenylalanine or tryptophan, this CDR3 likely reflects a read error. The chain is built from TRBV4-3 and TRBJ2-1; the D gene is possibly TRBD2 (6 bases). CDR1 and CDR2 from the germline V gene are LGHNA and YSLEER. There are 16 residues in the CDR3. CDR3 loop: CVSSQDAGSSYNEQFL. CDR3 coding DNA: TGCGTCAGCAGCCAGGATGCGGGAAGCTCCTACAATGAGCAGTTCCTC.

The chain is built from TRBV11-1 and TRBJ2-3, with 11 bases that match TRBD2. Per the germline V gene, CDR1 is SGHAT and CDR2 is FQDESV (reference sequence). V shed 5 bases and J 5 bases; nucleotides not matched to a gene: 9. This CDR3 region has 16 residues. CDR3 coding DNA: TGTGCCAGCAGCAAGGGACTAGCGGTTATCATAGATACGCAGTATTTT. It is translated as CASSKGLAVIIDTQYF. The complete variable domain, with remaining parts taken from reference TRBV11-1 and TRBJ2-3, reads EAEVAQSPRYKITEKSQAVAFWCDPISGHATLYWYRQILGQGPELLVQFQDESVVDDSQLPKDRFSAERLKGVDSTLKIQPAELGDSAMYLCASSKGLAVIIDTQYFGPGTRLTVL.

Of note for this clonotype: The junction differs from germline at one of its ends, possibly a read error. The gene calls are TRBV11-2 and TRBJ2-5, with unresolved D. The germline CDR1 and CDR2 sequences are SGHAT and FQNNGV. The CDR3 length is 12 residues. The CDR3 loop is CTSCLGLEAQYF. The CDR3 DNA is TGTACCAGCTGCTTAGGGTTAGAGGCCCAGTACTTC.

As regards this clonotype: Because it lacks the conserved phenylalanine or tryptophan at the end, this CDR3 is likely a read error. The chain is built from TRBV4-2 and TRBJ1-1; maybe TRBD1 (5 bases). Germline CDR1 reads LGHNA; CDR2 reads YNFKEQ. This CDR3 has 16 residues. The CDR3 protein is CASSPVEGRVNTGAFL. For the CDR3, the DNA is TGTGCCAGCAGCCCCGTCGAGGGGAGAGTGAACACTGGAGCTTTCCTT.

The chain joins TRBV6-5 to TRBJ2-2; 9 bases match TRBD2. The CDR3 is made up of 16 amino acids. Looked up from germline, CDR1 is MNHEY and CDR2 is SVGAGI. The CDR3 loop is CSIRWTSARCTGELFF. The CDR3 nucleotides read TGTTCCATCAGGTGGACTAGCGCCCGATGCACCGGGGAGCTGTTTTTT.

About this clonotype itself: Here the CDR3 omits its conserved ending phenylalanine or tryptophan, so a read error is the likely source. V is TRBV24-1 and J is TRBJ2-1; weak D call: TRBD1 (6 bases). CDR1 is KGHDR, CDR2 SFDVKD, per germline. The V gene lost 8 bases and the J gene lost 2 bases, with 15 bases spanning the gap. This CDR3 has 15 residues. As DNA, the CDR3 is TGTGCCACCAAGGGAAAGGACAGCACCTACAATGAGCAGTTCTAC. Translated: CATKGKDSTYNEQFY.

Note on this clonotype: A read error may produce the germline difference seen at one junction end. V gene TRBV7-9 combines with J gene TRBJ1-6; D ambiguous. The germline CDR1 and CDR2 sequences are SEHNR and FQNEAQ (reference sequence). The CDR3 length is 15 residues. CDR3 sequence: CAGSLVNNRHSPLHF. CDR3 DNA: TGTGCCGGCAGCTTAGTGAACAACCGGCATTCACCCCTCCACTTT.

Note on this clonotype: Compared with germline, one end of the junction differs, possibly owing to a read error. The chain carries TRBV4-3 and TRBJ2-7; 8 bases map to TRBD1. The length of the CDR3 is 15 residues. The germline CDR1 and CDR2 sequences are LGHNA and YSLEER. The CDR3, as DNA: TGCCCCAGCGGCCGAGATCGATGGACAGGGCGGGAGCAGTACTTC. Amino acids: CPSGRDRWTGREQYF.

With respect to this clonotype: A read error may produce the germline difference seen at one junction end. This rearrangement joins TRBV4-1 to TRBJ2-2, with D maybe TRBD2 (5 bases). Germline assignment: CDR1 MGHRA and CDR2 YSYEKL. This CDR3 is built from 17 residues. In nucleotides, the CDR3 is TGCCAGCAGCCTGACCAAGAAATGGACGTCGAACACCGGGGAGCTGTTTTT. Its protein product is CQQPDQEMDVEHRGAVF.

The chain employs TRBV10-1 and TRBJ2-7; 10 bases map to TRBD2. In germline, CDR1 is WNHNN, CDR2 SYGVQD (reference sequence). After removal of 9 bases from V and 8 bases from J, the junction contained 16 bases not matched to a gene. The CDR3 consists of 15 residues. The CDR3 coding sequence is TGCGCCAGGGGACTAGCGAGATCGATGTCTTACAAGCAGTACTTC. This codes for CARGLARSMSYKQYF.